Each of the 32 T cell receptor beta chains below was sequenced from the same sample in a study of blood T cell repertoires in COVID-19. Generated by immunoSEQ multiplex PCR, the TCRdb table keeps only in-frame clones and is missing some. The table shows approximately 97,000 clones, with roughly 85% occurring only once. What was sequenced was peripheral blood. The source is a man older than 75 with acute or convalescent COVID-19.

This chain connects TRBV9 to TRBJ2-1; perhaps TRBD2 as D (6 bases). Germline V gives CDR1 SGDLS, CDR2 YYNGEE. V was trimmed by 0 bases and J by 8 bases, leaving 15 bases between them. The CDR3 is 15 amino acids. The CDR3 DNA sequence: TGTGCCAGCAGCGTAGGGGGCGCTTGGAGGGATGAGCAGTTCTTC. It translates to CASSVGGAWRDEQFF.

This clone appeared once. V gene TRBV30 combines with J gene TRBJ1-3; 11 positions agree with TRBD1. The CDR3 spans 15 residues. J was trimmed by 8 bases and V by 1 base; bases with no gene match: 7. Germline V CDR1 and CDR2: GTSNPN, SVGIG (reference sequence). The CDR3 coding sequence is TGTGCCTGGAGTGGAACCGGGACAGGGGGTTACACCATATATTTT. Protein: CAWSGTGTGGYTIYF.

A single count supports this clone. V and J are TRBV11-2 and TRBJ2-7; D is undetermined. V was trimmed by 5 bases and J by 12 bases, leaving 14 bases between them. The germline V gene encodes CDR1 SGHAT and CDR2 FQNNGV. The CDR3 has 11 residues. The CDR3 sequence: CASSPGGSWYF. In DNA form, the CDR3 reads TGTGCCAGCAGCCCCGGCGGTAGTTGGTACTTC.

The genes are TRBV27 and TRBJ2-7, with TRBD2 matching 7 bases. Unmatched junction bases numbered 3, after V lost 3 bases and J lost 1 base. Germline V gene lookup returns CDR1 MNHEY and CDR2 SMNVEV (reference sequence). The CDR3 consists of 14 residues. CDR3 residues: CASSFGGSSYEQYF. As DNA, the CDR3 is TGTGCCAGCAGTTTTGGCGGGAGTTCCTACGAGCAGTACTTC.

This chain links TRBV7-9 with TRBJ1-4, with TRBD1 matching 10 bases. Trimming took 5 bases from V and 7 from J; bases not matched to a gene: 7. Germline CDR1 and CDR2: SEHNR and FQNEAQ (reference sequence). This CDR3 region has 15 residues. DNA of the CDR3: TGTGCCAGCAGCCCAGACAGGGGGCATGGTGAAAAACTGTTTTTT. As protein: CASSPDRGHGEKLFF.

This clone was seen a few times. The chain uses TRBV6-2 or TRBV6-3 and TRBJ2-7, with D possibly matching TRBD1 (7 bases). This CDR3 has 16 residues. The V gene lost 0 bases and the J gene lost 1 base, with 13 bases spanning the gap. Looked up from germline, CDR1 is MNHEY and CDR2 is SVGEGT. The CDR3, as DNA: TGTGCCAGCAGTTACTCGATCAGGGGGGTTTCCTACGAGCAGTACTTC. This encodes CASSYSIRGVSYEQYF.

This chain joins TRBV28 and TRBJ2-7; the match to TRBD1 covers 11 bases. Germline V gives CDR1 MDHEN, CDR2 SYDVKM. V was clipped by 7 bases and J by 3 bases; unmatched bases: 5. This CDR3 contains 14 residues. CDR3: CASISGTGGYEQYF. CDR3 bases: TGTGCCAGCATATCCGGGACAGGGGGCTACGAGCAGTACTTC.

The chain recombines TRBV27 with TRBJ2-1; 9 bases line up with TRBD2. This CDR3 region has 15 residues. The ends lost 2 bases at V and 7 bases at J; junction bases unmatched: 6. Germline loops: CDR1 MNHEY, CDR2 SMNVEV (reference sequence). CDR3 region: CASSLVREGRNEQFF. CDR3 nucleotides: TGTGCCAGCAGTTTAGTGCGGGAGGGCCGGAATGAGCAGTTCTTC.

The rearrangement links TRBV29-1 to TRBJ2-1; 9 nucleotides align to TRBD2. V was clipped by 6 bases and J by 6 bases; unmatched bases: 18. There are 17 residues in the CDR3. Germline V CDR1 and CDR2: SQVTM, ANQGSEA. CDR3 sequence (DNA): TGCAGCGTCCCACCTGGCGGGAGGGCCGTGGTTTTCAATGAGCAGTTCTTC. Its protein is CSVPPGGRAVVFNEQFF.

The chain employs TRBV3-1 (or the pseudogene TRBV3-2) and TRBJ2-1; no definite D call. The CDR3 is made up of 16 amino acids. V was clipped by 1 base and J by 0 bases, with 10 bases between them. The germline V gene has CDR1 LGHDT and CDR2 YNNKEL (reference sequence). The CDR3 reads CASSQGYRSSYNEQFF. The CDR3 bases are TGTGCCAGCAGCCAAGGCTACCGAAGCTCCTACAATGAGCAGTTCTTC.

Here the CDR3 DNA reads TGTGCCAGCAGTTTTGGCCTGAACACTGAAGCTTTCTTT. Amino acid sequence: CASSFGLNTEAFF. V and J are TRBV27 and TRBJ1-1; D is uncertain. V gave up 3 bases and J gave up 0 bases, with 5 bases separating them. The germline CDR1 and CDR2 sequences are MNHEY and SMNVEV (reference sequence). CDR3 size: 13 residues.

V gene TRBV28 combines with J gene TRBJ1-2; 9 nucleotides line up with TRBD1. Trimming cost V 6 bases and J 4 bases; bases outside gene matches: 9. The CDR3 is 15 residues long. CDR1 and CDR2 from the germline V gene are MDHEN and SYDVKM. The CDR3, as DNA: TGTGCCAGCAGGGGTCCGGGACAGGGTCCCTATGGCTACACCTTC. Translation gives CASRGPGQGPYGYTF.

The V and J genes are TRBV5-1 and TRBJ2-7, with D possibly being TRBD2 (5 bases). Trimming shortened V by 0 bases and J by 2 bases, and 15 bases separated the two germline ends. Germline CDR1 SGHRS, CDR2 YFSETQ. This CDR3 comprises 16 residues. The CDR3 reads CASSLAPGSGAYEQYF. CDR3 DNA sequence: TGCGCCAGCAGCTTGGCCCCGGGATCCGGGGCCTACGAGCAGTACTTC.

The chain joins TRBV2 to TRBJ1-5; D possibly corresponds to TRBD1 (6 bases). The germline V and J ends were trimmed by 5 bases and 6 bases, with 17 bases remaining between them. There are 15 residues in the CDR3. Germline assignment: CDR1 SNHLY and CDR2 FYNNEI. The chain's CDR3 is CASSLQGPLSQPQHF. In DNA form, the CDR3 reads TGTGCCAGCAGTTTACAGGGACCCCTAAGTCAGCCCCAGCATTTT.

This sequence joins TRBV28 and TRBJ1-5, with 10 bases matching TRBD1. V dropped 5 bases and J dropped 8; count of bases not matched to a gene: 12. This CDR3 is built from 16 residues. The germline V gene encodes CDR1 MDHEN and CDR2 SYDVKM. CDR3: CASSGTGALFGKPQHF. CDR3 in DNA: TGTGCCAGCAGTGGGACAGGGGCCCTGTTTGGGAAGCCCCAGCATTTT.

V gene TRBV7-8 combines with J gene TRBJ2-5; D may be TRBD2 (6 bases). The CDR3 loop spans 13 amino acids. With 1 base removed from V and 5 bases from J, the gap between germline ends came to 8 bases. Germline lookup yields CDR1 SGHVS and CDR2 FQNEAQ. The CDR3 is CASSLVLAETQYF. CDR3 in DNA: TGTGCCAGCAGCTTAGTCCTAGCGGAGACCCAGTACTTC.

The rearrangement uses TRBV2 and TRBJ1-2; no firm D call. The CDR3 length is 13 residues. V was clipped by 2 bases and J by 4 bases, with 8 bases between them. Germline V CDR1 and CDR2: SNHLY, FYNNEI. The chain's CDR3 is CASSETGLYGYTF. CDR3 bases: TGTGCCAGCAGTGAAACGGGTCTCTATGGCTACACCTTC.

CDR3 in DNA: TGTGCCAGAAGCGAAACCGGGACACTCTCCTACGAGCAGTACTTC. This sequence encodes CARSETGTLSYEQYF. J is TRBJ2-7 and V is TRBV5-3; possibly TRBD1 for D (6 bases). TRBV5-3 is an open reading frame whose function is uncertain. V was clipped by 4 bases and J by 0 bases, with 14 bases between them. This CDR3 has 15 amino acids.

The chain has TRBV3-1 (or the pseudogene TRBV3-2) and TRBJ2-3; tentatively, D is TRBD2 (6 bases). The ends were cut back, 1 base at V and 9 bases at J, with 14 bases in the middle. The CDR3 has 14 amino acids. The germline CDR1 and CDR2 sequences are LGHDT and YNNKEL (reference sequence). The CDR3 DNA is TGTGCCAGCAGCCAAGGGACTACCCAGGACACGCAGTATTTT. It translates to CASSQGTTQDTQYF.

The V and J genes are TRBV21-1 and TRBJ2-7; TRBD2 is the table's D call, not checked against the DNA. TRBV21-1 constitutes a pseudogene. This CDR3 is 18 amino acids long. Written as DNA, the CDR3 is TGTGCCAGCAGCAAAGTCAGGACTAGCGGGAACGGGGGCTACGAGCAGTACTTC. It yields the protein CASSKVRTSGNGGYEQYF.

The genes are TRBV11-2 and TRBJ2-2, with 7 bases matching TRBD1. V shed 5 bases, J shed 1 base, and the junction held 10 bases outside the gene matches. The CDR3 is made up of 17 amino acids. The germline V gene encodes CDR1 SGHAT and CDR2 FQNNGV. CDR3 DNA: TGTGCCAGCAGCCCCACCTTGACAGGGCGGAACACCGGGGAGCTGTTTTTT. This sequence encodes CASSPTLTGRNTGELFF.

V gene TRBV7-9 combines with J gene TRBJ2-7; the D is unclear. Germline CDR1 reads SEHNR; CDR2 reads FQNEAQ (reference sequence). This CDR3 comprises 12 residues. Between the trimmed V and J ends, which lost 3 bases and 10 bases, there was a span of 13 bases. CDR3: CASSFLPPLQYF. DNA of the CDR3: TGTGCCAGCAGCTTCCTACCCCCTCTCCAGTACTTC.

The chain recombines TRBV10-1 with TRBJ1-4; TRBD1 is a possible D gene (5 bases). V dropped 9 bases and J dropped 4 bases, with 15 bases sitting between them. The CDR3 sequence is 14 residues long. Germline loops: CDR1 WNHNN, CDR2 SYGVQD (reference sequence). CDR3: CARGKRDHNEKLFF. CDR3 nucleotides: TGCGCCAGGGGGAAGCGGGACCATAATGAAAAACTGTTTTTT.

CDR3 nucleotides: TGCAGCGCTGGGGACAGGGATAGTAACGGGGAGCTGTTTTTT. Translated, it gives CSAGDRDSNGELFF. The chain has TRBV29-1 and TRBJ2-2; TRBD1 matches 9 bases. CDR3 size: 14 residues. J gave up 7 bases and V 7 bases, and 10 bases lay outside the gene matches. The V gene's germline CDR1 is SQVTM and CDR2 ANQGSEA.

The genes are TRBV5-6 and TRBJ1-1; weak D call: TRBD1 (6 bases). CDR1 SGHDT and CDR2 YYEEEE come from the germline V gene. The CDR3 is 14 residues long. V was trimmed by 6 bases and J by 0 bases, leaving 12 bases between them. Here the CDR3 DNA reads TGTGCCAGCATTCAGGGGTTGGTGAACACTGAAGCTTTCTTT. It specifies CASIQGLVNTEAFF. The full variable domain, its missing parts supplied by reference TRBV5-6 and TRBJ1-1, is DAGVTQSPTHLIKTRGQQVTLRCSPKSGHDTVSWYQQALGQGPQFIFQYYEEEERQRGNFPDRFSGHQFPNYSSELNVNALLLGDSALYLCASIQGLVNTEAFFGQGTRLTVV.

The V call is TRBV3-1 (or the pseudogene TRBV3-2), the J call TRBJ2-1; D is uncertain. Germline loops: CDR1 LGHDT, CDR2 YNNKEL (reference sequence). The CDR3 has 12 residues. Trimming pared 5 bases from V and 4 bases from J, leaving 6 bases between. CDR3 nucleotide sequence: TGTGCCAGCAGCGCGTTGTACAATGAGCAGTTCTTC. This gives the protein CASSALYNEQFF.

This sequence joins TRBV10-3 and TRBJ1-4, with D possibly matching TRBD1 (5 bases). CDR3 length equals 14 residues. The germline V gene has CDR1 ENHRY and CDR2 SYGVKD. V lost 6 bases to trimming and J lost 5 bases, with 13 bases between them. In DNA form, the CDR3 reads TGTGCCATCAGGCCGGGACTCAGCAATGAAAAACTGTTTTTT. It is translated as CAIRPGLSNEKLFF.

The chain combines TRBV19 with TRBJ1-5; a weak D match, TRBD1 (5 bases). CDR3 size: 15 residues. V was pared by 5 bases and J by 1 base, with 12 bases between. In germline, CDR1 is LNHDA, CDR2 SQIVND (reference sequence). The DNA of the CDR3 is TGTGCCAGTAGTGAGACAGCCCCAAGCAATCAGCCCCAGCATTTT. This gives the protein CASSETAPSNQPQHF.

The chain links TRBV7-9 to TRBJ2-2, with D possibly being TRBD1 (5 bases). The germline V and J ends were trimmed by 4 bases and 3 bases, with 12 bases remaining between them. This CDR3 spans 15 amino acids. Germline loops: CDR1 SEHNR, CDR2 FQNEAQ (reference sequence). The CDR3 DNA sequence: TGTGCCAGCAGCTCGTGGATACAGGACACCGGGGAGCTGTTTTTT. This gives the protein CASSSWIQDTGELFF.

The chain joins TRBV9 to TRBJ2-1; 11 bases fit TRBD2. V shed 0 bases, J shed 0 bases, and the junction held 5 bases outside the gene matches. Germline V gene data show CDR1 as SGDLS and CDR2 as YYNGEE. The CDR3 has 18 amino acids. CDR3 sequence (DNA): TGTGCCAGCAGCGTAGCTACCGGGACTAGCGGCTCCTACAATGAGCAGTTCTTC. Translation: CASSVATGTSGSYNEQFF.

The V call is TRBV19, the J call TRBJ2-7; 13 bases agree with TRBD2. This CDR3 is built from 13 residues. The trim removed 9 bases at V and 4 bases at J, leaving 3 bases unmatched. Germline V gives CDR1 LNHDA, CDR2 SQIVND (reference sequence). The CDR3: CASQTSGGYEQYF. DNA for the CDR3: TGTGCCAGCCAGACTAGCGGGGGGTACGAGCAGTACTTC.

V is TRBV5-4 and J is TRBJ2-3; TRBD2 agrees at 12 bases. V was clipped by 3 bases and J by 4 bases; unmatched bases: 6. The CDR3 is made up of 16 amino acids. From germline, CDR1 is SGHNT and CDR2 YYREEE (reference sequence). The CDR3, as DNA: TGTGCCAGCAGCTCCGGACTAGCGGGATCCGCAGATACGCAGTATTTT. It codes for CASSSGLAGSADTQYF.